Below, 4 T cell receptor beta chains from the same sample are listed, as sequenced in a study of T cell responses to AZD1222 COVID-19 vaccine. The repertoire was sequenced with immunoSEQ multiplex PCR; TCRdb's copy has only in-frame clones and lacks some. The sample has about 120,000 clones; approximately 90% are singletons. Sequenced here: peripheral blood, sampled on day 0 of AZD1222 vaccination. The receptors originated from an adult in good health.

This chain connects TRBV6-1 to TRBJ1-5; D gene ambiguous. The CDR3 is 14 residues long. The germline CDR1 and CDR2 sequences are MNHNS and SASEGT. V was pared by 1 base and J by 10 bases, with 14 bases between. The CDR3 DNA follows: TGTGCCAGCAGTGAAGGGAACACCGGCCAACCCCAGCATTTT. Translation gives CASSEGNTGQPQHF.

J is TRBJ2-1 and V is TRBV9; TRBD2 matches 12 bases. CDR3 length: 15 residues. CDR1 and CDR2 (germline): SGDLS, YYNGEE. V shed 3 bases, J shed 5 bases, and the junction held 3 bases outside the gene matches. In DNA, the CDR3 is TGTGCCAGCAGCGCGGGACTAGCGGGTAACAATGAGCAGTTCTTC. Amino acids: CASSAGLAGNNEQFF.

This rearrangement joins TRBV30 to TRBJ2-3, with a possible D match to TRBD2 (6 bases). The CDR3 totals 13 residues. CDR1 is GTSNPN and CDR2 is SVGIG in the germline V gene (reference sequence). With 4 bases removed from V and 2 bases from J, the gap between germline ends came to 10 bases. The CDR3 spells CAWTRDFTDTQYF. In DNA form, the CDR3 reads TGTGCCTGGACCCGGGACTTCACAGATACGCAGTATTTT. Full variable domain (missing parts from reference TRBV30 and TRBJ2-3): SQTIHQWPATLVQPVGSPLSLECTVEGTSNPNLYWYRQAAGRGLQLLFYSVGIGQISSEVPQNLSASRPQDRQFILSSKKLLLSDSGFYLCAWTRDFTDTQYFGPGTRLTVL.

J is TRBJ1-1 and V is TRBV6-5; 7 bases fit TRBD1. The junction had 13 bases not matched to a gene; V was cut back by 10 bases and J by 5 bases. From germline, CDR1 is MNHEY and CDR2 SVGAGI. This CDR3 spans 14 amino acids. The chain's CDR3 is CATFPGTARTEAFF. The CDR3 region has the DNA TGTGCCACTTTTCCCGGGACAGCTAGGACTGAAGCTTTCTTT.